These 31 T cell receptor beta chains share one sample of origin, sequenced in a study of T-cell reconstitution after alpha-beta-depleted transplantation in children. As it was prepared, the TCRbeta library received unique molecular identifiers. MiXCR, applied by TCRdb to the PCR reads, yields one record per CDR3 protein. The sample lists approximately 130,000 distinct CDR3 sequences; 8.5% to 10% were seen once. Specimen: PBMCs, mostly from graft donor cells, collected 180 days after TCRalphabeta/CD19-depleted stem cell transplant. The receptor set was obtained from a girl under two years old who had a stem cell transplant for combined immunodeficiency, so the T cells may come from the graft donor.

The J gene is TRBJ2-7, the V gene TRBV5-1; D gene uncertain. Germline V gene lookup returns CDR1 SGHRS and CDR2 YFSETQ. V lost 3 bases and J 3 bases, leaving 13 bases between the germline ends. CDR3 length: 14 residues. CDR3 amino acids: CASSYDPRGYEQYF. CDR3 bases: TGCGCCAGCAGCTATGACCCTCGAGGCTACGAGCAGTACTTC.

The rearrangement links TRBV18 to TRBJ1-1; 7 bases align to TRBD1. CDR1 and CDR2 (germline): KGHSH, LQKENI. The length of the CDR3 is 15 residues. Germline trimming cut 4 bases from V and 5 bases from J; bases unmatched to any gene: 10. CDR3 sequence: CASSLPQGVGTEAFF. Written as DNA, the CDR3 is TGTGCCAGCTCACTCCCGCAGGGGGTGGGGACTGAAGCTTTCTTT.

The chain has TRBV7-3 and TRBJ2-2; TRBD1 matches at 10 bases. CDR1 is SGHTA, CDR2 FQGTGA, per germline. V was clipped by 5 bases and J by 5 bases; unmatched bases: 5. The CDR3 is 15 amino acids. The CDR3 DNA reads as TGTGCCAGCAGCCGACAGGGGGCGCGGACCGGGGAGCTGTTTTTT. Residues: CASSRQGARTGELFF.

The chain has TRBV12-3 or TRBV12-4 and TRBJ2-7, with TRBD2 identical over 8 bases. The CDR3 spans 14 residues. V lost 3 bases and J lost 5; bases outside the gene matches: 6. DNA for the CDR3: TGTGCCAGCAGTTTCACCGGGACTAGACACGAGCAGTACTTC. This sequence encodes CASSFTGTRHEQYF.

This clonotype turned up a few times. The chain links TRBV20-1 to TRBJ1-1; 11 nucleotides match TRBD1. V lost 0 bases and J lost 0; bases outside the gene matches: 18. The CDR3 length is 21 residues. CDR1 and CDR2 from the germline V gene are DFQATT and SNEGSKA (reference sequence). This CDR3 is CSARDPGTGGFSSIMNTEAFF. In DNA, the CDR3 is TGCAGTGCTAGAGATCCCGGGACAGGGGGTTTTTCCTCGATCATGAACACTGAAGCTTTCTTT.

This clonotype was counted at least ten times. V is TRBV20-1 and J is TRBJ2-2, with a possible D match to TRBD1 (5 bases). Germline CDR1 DFQATT, CDR2 SNEGSKA (reference sequence). CDR3 size: 12 residues. The ends were cut back, 4 bases at V and 4 bases at J, with 7 bases in the middle. Here the CDR3 DNA reads TGCAGTGCTACAGGGCCCACCGGGGAGCTGTTTTTT. Amino acid sequence: CSATGPTGELFF.

The J gene is TRBJ1-1, the V gene TRBV20-1; D possibly corresponds to TRBD1 (5 bases). The CDR3 has 15 residues. Germline-derived CDR1 and CDR2 are DFQATT and SNEGSKA (reference sequence). With 2 bases removed from V and 3 bases from J, the gap between germline ends came to 16 bases. The CDR3 loop reads CSARSLPQGYTEAFF. CDR3 DNA sequence: TGCAGTGCTAGATCCCTACCCCAGGGTTACACTGAAGCTTTCTTT.

This clonotype showed up just a few times. The chain couples TRBV7-2 to TRBJ2-7; D could derive from TRBD1 or TRBD2 (6 bases each). Trimming removed 4 bases at V and 2 bases at J, with 12 bases between. CDR1 and CDR2 from the germline V gene are SGHTA and FQGNSA. CDR3 length equals 14 residues. The CDR3 bases are TGTGCCAGCAGCTCCGAGGGGGGACCCTACGAGCAGTACTTC. Amino acids: CASSSEGGPYEQYF.

This clonotype turned up a few times. V is TRBV20-1 and J is TRBJ2-7, with D hard to call. Germline-derived CDR1 and CDR2 are DFQATT and SNEGSKA (reference sequence). V was cut by 6 bases and J by 2 bases, with 8 bases left in between. This CDR3 spans 11 amino acids. The CDR3 sequence: CSAPGPYEQYF. The CDR3 DNA reads as TGCAGTGCCCCCGGGCCCTACGAGCAGTACTTC.

This clonotype was detected many times. This chain uses TRBV20-1 with TRBJ1-2; 7 bases match TRBD1. Germline assignment: CDR1 DFQATT and CDR2 SNEGSKA (reference sequence). The V and J ends lost 5 bases and 4 bases, in that order; junction bases with no gene match: 10. The CDR3 runs to 14 residues. DNA for the CDR3: TGCAGTGCTCGGACCTTGACAGGGCCCTATGGCTACACCTTC. This gives the protein CSARTLTGPYGYTF.

This clonotype was detected a few times. The rearrangement joins TRBV20-1 to TRBJ1-2; D gene ambiguous. There are 13 residues in the CDR3. The V end lost 0 bases, the J end lost 0 bases, and 5 bases lay between the germline ends. Germline CDR1 reads DFQATT; CDR2 reads SNEGSKA (reference sequence). The DNA of the CDR3 is TGCAGTGCTAGAGATAGCCCTAACTATGGCTACACCTTC. It yields the protein CSARDSPNYGYTF.

This sequence joins TRBV12-3 or TRBV12-4 and TRBJ1-5; 9 nucleotides line up with TRBD1. The CDR3 runs 16 residues. Trimming at V came to 6 bases and at J to 0 bases, leaving 6 bases not matched to a gene. CDR3 nucleotides: TGTGCCAGCAGCGGGGACAGGGCGTATAGCAATCAGCCCCAGCATTTT. The encoded protein is CASSGDRAYSNQPQHF.

The rearrangement joins TRBV5-5 to TRBJ2-2; D may correspond to TRBD1 or TRBD2 (5 bases each). Deletions cut 3 bases from V and 2 bases from J, with 8 bases between. The CDR3 runs to 14 residues. Germline V lookup: CDR1 SGHKS, CDR2 YYEKEE (reference sequence). The CDR3 reads CASSWDGNTGELFF. As DNA, the CDR3 is TGTGCCAGCAGCTGGGACGGTAACACCGGGGAGCTGTTTTTT.

This clonotype showed up just a few times. The gene calls are TRBV19 and TRBJ2-7; TRBD2 might be the D (6 bases). The V gene's germline CDR1 is LNHDA and CDR2 SQIVND (reference sequence). The germline V and J ends were trimmed by 0 bases and 5 bases, with 11 bases remaining between them. This CDR3 contains 14 residues. This CDR3 reads CASSIDPGGDEQYF. The CDR3 nucleotides are TGTGCCAGTAGTATAGACCCTGGCGGGGACGAGCAGTACTTC.

In this sample, this clonotype turned up a few times. This chain links TRBV7-2 with TRBJ1-5; no definite D call. The CDR3 has 12 residues. The V end was cut by 3 bases, the J end by 7 bases, with 7 bases between. Per the germline V gene, CDR1 is SGHTA and CDR2 is FQGNSA. The CDR3 nucleotides read TGTGCCAGCAGCTTGCGGGGACAGCCCCAGCATTTT. Translation gives CASSLRGQPQHF.

In its sample, this clonotype was seen a few times. The gene calls are TRBV14 and TRBJ2-4; D is undetermined. This CDR3 has 17 residues. The germline CDR1 and CDR2 sequences are SGHDN and FVKESK. The V end lost 4 bases, the J end lost 0 bases, and 16 bases lay between the germline ends. The CDR3 nucleotides read TGTGCCAGCAGCCTCGGATCCGCTCTGTTAGCCAAAAACATTCAGTACTTC. This codes for CASSLGSALLAKNIQYF.

This clonotype was observed a handful of times. The V call is TRBV20-1, the J call TRBJ2-5, with 10 nucleotides matching TRBD2. Germline values: CDR1 DFQATT, CDR2 SNEGSKA (reference sequence). Trimming took 0 bases from V and 9 from J; bases not matched to a gene: 25. The CDR3 consists of 20 residues. This chain's CDR3 is CSARDPPASGSLQSGEAQYF. In DNA, the CDR3 is TGCAGTGCTAGAGATCCGCCTGCTAGCGGGAGTCTCCAATCGGGGGAGGCCCAGTACTTC.

This clonotype appeared many times. V gene TRBV3-1 combines with J gene TRBJ1-4; D is uncertain. This CDR3 has 14 amino acids. The V end lost 2 bases, the J end lost 8 bases, and 12 bases lay between the germline ends. Looked up from germline, CDR1 is LGHDT and CDR2 is YNNKEL (reference sequence). CDR3 DNA sequence: TGTGCCAGCAGCCAAACCGTAGGATCGGAAAAACTGTTTTTT. Its translation is CASSQTVGSEKLFF.

This clonotype was counted between two and nine times. The rearrangement links TRBV20-1 to TRBJ2-5, with 8 bases fitting TRBD1. The germline CDR1 and CDR2 sequences are DFQATT and SNEGSKA (reference sequence). This CDR3 has 14 residues. After removal of 3 bases from V and 4 bases from J, the junction contained 7 bases not matched to a gene. The CDR3 bases are TGCAGTGCTAGTGAATTCGGACAGGGAGAGACCCAGTACTTC. Amino acids: CSASEFGQGETQYF.

This clonotype was found a few times. The gene calls are TRBV12-3 or TRBV12-4 and TRBJ1-4, with 7 positions matching TRBD1. The CDR3 spans 17 residues. The V gene end was trimmed by 1 base and the J gene end by 0 bases; junction bases not matched to a gene: 5. CDR3 sequence reads: CASSLGRQGATNEKLFF. For the CDR3, the DNA is TGTGCCAGCAGTTTAGGCCGACAGGGTGCAACTAATGAAAAACTGTTTTTT.

This clonotype appeared a few times. The chain's CDR3 is CASSPAPGVKNEQFF. Here the CDR3 DNA reads TGTGCCAGCAGCCCAGCCCCGGGAGTTAAAAATGAGCAGTTCTTC. This chain links TRBV12-3 or TRBV12-4 with TRBJ2-1; a possible D gene is TRBD2 (6 bases). The V and J ends lost 6 bases and 7 bases respectively, with 19 bases between them. The CDR3 covers 15 residues.

This clonotype appeared a few times. This rearrangement joins TRBV20-1 to TRBJ2-5, with 7 positions matching TRBD1. This CDR3 is built from 14 residues. Looked up from germline, CDR1 is DFQATT and CDR2 is SNEGSKA (reference sequence). Losses at the gene ends were 3 bases for V and 5 bases for J; bases not matched to a gene: 9. The CDR3 sequence: CSASRQGGEETQYF. CDR3 coding DNA: TGCAGTGCTAGTAGACAGGGTGGGGAGGAGACCCAGTACTTC.

The chain couples TRBV24-1 to TRBJ2-3, with D hard to call. This CDR3 is built from 16 residues. The V and J ends lost 4 bases and 1 base respectively, with 14 bases between them. Germline-derived CDR1 and CDR2 are KGHDR and SFDVKD. The CDR3 bases are TGTGCCACCAGTGACCGGGCCTCTCTCGGCACAGATACGCAGTATTTT. Translated, it gives CATSDRASLGTDTQYF.

This clonotype was counted a few times. The chain employs TRBV5-4 and TRBJ2-1; D could derive from TRBD1 or TRBD2 (5 bases each). V lost 0 bases, J lost 11 bases, and 12 bases lay in between. The CDR3 has 13 residues. Germline CDR1 and CDR2: SGHNT and YYREEE (reference sequence). The CDR3 protein is CASSLVGDGKQFF. CDR3 nucleotides: TGTGCCAGCAGCTTGGTGGGGGACGGGAAGCAGTTCTTC. The whole variable domain, remainder taken from reference TRBV5-4 and TRBJ2-1, is ETGVTQSPTHLIKTRGQQVTLRCSSQSGHNTVSWYQQALGQGPQFIFQYYREEENGRGNFPPRFSGLQFPNYSSELNVNALELDDSALYLCASSLVGDGKQFFGPGTRLTVL.

The CDR3 bases are TGCAGTGCCGGAGGGGCCGTATGGGGAAACACCATATATTTT. It is translated as CSAGGAVWGNTIYF. The J gene is TRBJ1-3, the V gene TRBV20-1, with TRBD1 as a possible D gene (5 bases). The V gene's germline CDR1 is DFQATT and CDR2 SNEGSKA (reference sequence). The germline V and J ends were trimmed by 6 bases and 4 bases, with 16 bases remaining between them. The CDR3 is 14 residues long.

This chain connects TRBV10-3 to TRBJ1-6, with D possibly being TRBD1 (5 bases). This CDR3 is built from 14 residues. Deletions cut 6 bases from V and 7 bases from J, with 13 bases between. CDR1 and CDR2 (germline): ENHRY, SYGVKD. CDR3 nucleotide sequence: TGTGCCATCAGCCGGGACCCTAGGAATTCACCCCTCCACTTT. Its protein is CAISRDPRNSPLHF.

This chain links TRBV30 with TRBJ1-6; D is unclear. The V and J ends lost 4 bases and 0 bases respectively, with 7 bases between them. The germline V gene has CDR1 GTSNPN and CDR2 SVGIG (reference sequence). This CDR3 contains 14 residues. The CDR3 loop reads CAWTESSYNSPLHF. The CDR3 coding sequence is TGTGCCTGGACCGAGAGCTCCTATAATTCACCCCTCCACTTT.

For this clonotype: The junction shows a germline mismatch at one end, possibly a read error. This chain uses TRBV20-1 with TRBJ1-1; D gene uncertain. The germline gives CDR1 DFQATT, CDR2 SNEGSKA (reference sequence). The CDR3 covers 13 residues. In nucleotides, the CDR3 is TGCAGTGCTAGAGGTTCAGCGAACACTGAAGTTTTCTTT. Protein product: CSARGSANTEVFF.

This rearrangement joins TRBV15 to TRBJ2-7; TRBD1 or TRBD2 may be the D gene (6 bases each). V gave up 2 bases and J gave up 6 bases, with 11 bases separating them. Germline CDR1 and CDR2: LNHNV and YYDKDF (reference sequence). The CDR3 is made up of 13 amino acids. In nucleotides, the CDR3 is TGTGCCACCAGCAGAAGGGGGGTTGGCGAGCAGTACTTC. Translated: CATSRRGVGEQYF. Complete variable domain (other parts from reference TRBV15 and TRBJ2-7): DAMVIQNPRYQVTQFGKPVTLSCSQTLNHNVMYWYQQKSSQAPKLLFHYYDKDFNNEADTPDNFQSRRPNTSFCFLDIRSPGLGDTAMYLCATSRRGVGEQYFGPGTRLTVT.

The chain uses TRBV12-3 or TRBV12-4 and TRBJ2-7, with a weak D call TRBD1 (5 bases). The CDR3 sequence is 14 residues long. Trimming removed 5 bases at V and 7 bases at J, with 18 bases between. CDR3 in DNA: TGTGCCAGCAGTCCCGCACAGGTCCCCCGGGAGCAGTACTTC. Translated, it gives CASSPAQVPREQYF.

The CDR3 loop is CASSLGTPDTQYF. The CDR3 nucleotides read TGTGCCAGCAGCCTGGGGACGCCCGATACGCAGTATTTT. V usage is TRBV7-2 and J usage is TRBJ2-3; D may be TRBD1 or TRBD2 (5 bases each). Trimming removed 5 bases at V and 6 bases at J, with 12 bases between. Germline-derived CDR1 and CDR2 are SGHTA and FQGNSA. CDR3 length: 13 amino acids. Combining the CDR3 with reference TRBV7-2 and TRBJ2-3 gives the whole variable domain GAGVSQSPSNKVTEKGKDVELRCDPISGHTALYWYRQSLGQGLEFLIYFQGNSAPDKSGLPSDRFSAERTGGSVSTLTIQRTQQEDSAVYLCASSLGTPDTQYFGPGTRLTVL.